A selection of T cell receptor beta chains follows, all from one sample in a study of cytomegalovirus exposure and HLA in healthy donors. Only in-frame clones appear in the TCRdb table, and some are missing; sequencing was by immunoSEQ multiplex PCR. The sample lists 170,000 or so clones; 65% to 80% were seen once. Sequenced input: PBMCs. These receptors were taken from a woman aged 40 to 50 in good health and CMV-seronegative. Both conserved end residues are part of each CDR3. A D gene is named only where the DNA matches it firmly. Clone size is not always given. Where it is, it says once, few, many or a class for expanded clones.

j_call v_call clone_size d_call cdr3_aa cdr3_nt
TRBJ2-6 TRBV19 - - CASKHREPSGANVLTF TGTGCCAGTAAGCACAGGGAACCCTCTGGGGCCAACGTCCTGACTTTC
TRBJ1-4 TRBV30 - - CAWAQKRNLNEKLFF TGTGCCTGGGCCCAGAAGCGGAACCTTAATGAAAAACTGTTTTTT
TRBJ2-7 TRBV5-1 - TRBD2 CASSFYGRTSYEQYF TGCGCCAGCAGCTTTTACGGGAGGACCTCCTACGAGCAGTACTTC
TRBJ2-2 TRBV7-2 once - CASSAPAPGNTGELFF TGTGCCAGCAGCGCACCGGCCCCGGGAAACACCGGGGAGCTGTTTTTT
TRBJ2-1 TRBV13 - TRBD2 CASSLLAGGSDEQFF TGTGCCAGCAGCTTACTAGCGGGGGGATCGGATGAGCAGTTCTTC
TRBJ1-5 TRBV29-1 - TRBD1 CSVKQGAGNQPQHF TGCAGCGTTAAACAGGGGGCAGGCAATCAGCCCCAGCATTTT
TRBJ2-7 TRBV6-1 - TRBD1 CASQGQTVPTHEQYF TGTGCCAGCCAGGGACAGACAGTCCCTACCCACGAGCAGTACTTC
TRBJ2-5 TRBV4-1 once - CASSQVAGYQETQYF TGCGCCAGCAGCCAAGTAGCAGGGTACCAAGAGACCCAGTACTTC
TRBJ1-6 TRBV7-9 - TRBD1 CASSLTGANSPLHF TGTGCCAGCAGCTTAACAGGGGCTAATTCACCCCTCCACTTT
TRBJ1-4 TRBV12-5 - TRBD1 CASGLPQGEGEKLFF TGTGCTAGTGGCCTCCCACAGGGGGAGGGTGAAAAACTGTTTTTT
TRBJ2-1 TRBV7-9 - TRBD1 CASSPRTGENEQFF TGTGCCAGCAGCCCAAGGACAGGGGAAAATGAGCAGTTCTTC
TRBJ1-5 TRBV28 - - CASSLLGSGEYQPQHF TGTGCCAGCAGTTTGTTAGGGTCAGGGGAATACCAGCCCCAGCATTTT
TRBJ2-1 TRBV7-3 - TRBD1 CASSGTGGNEQFF TGTGCCAGCAGCGGAACAGGGGGCAATGAGCAGTTCTTC
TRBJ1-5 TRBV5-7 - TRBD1 CASSLVGGPSNQPQHF TGTGCCAGCAGCTTGGTAGGGGGCCCTAGCAATCAGCCCCAGCATTTT
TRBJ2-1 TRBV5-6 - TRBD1 CASSLSGQGSGQFF TGTGCCAGCAGCTTATCGGGACAGGGGAGCGGGCAGTTCTTC
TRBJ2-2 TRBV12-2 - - CASRLAKRDGTGELFF TGTGCAAGTCGCTTAGCGAAACGGGATGGGACCGGGGAGCTGTTTTTT
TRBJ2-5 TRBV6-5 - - CASSGGRVETQYF TGTGCCAGCAGCGGCGGGCGGGTAGAGACCCAGTACTTC
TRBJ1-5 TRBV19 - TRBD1 CASMFRGQGNQPRHF TGTGCCAGTATGTTTAGGGGACAGGGTAATCAGCCCCGGCATTTT
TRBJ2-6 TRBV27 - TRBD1 CASSLTGTGSGANVLTF TGTGCCAGCAGTTTAACAGGGACAGGATCTGGGGCCAACGTCCTGACTTTC
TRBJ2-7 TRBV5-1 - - CASSTGDRNEQYF TGCGCCAGCAGTACGGGAGACCGGAACGAGCAGTACTTC
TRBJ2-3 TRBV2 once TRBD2 CASRARTSGRGTQYF TGTGCCAGCAGGGCCCGGACTAGCGGGAGAGGGACGCAGTATTTT
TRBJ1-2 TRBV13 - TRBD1 CASSLGTGDGYTF TGTGCCAGCAGCCTCGGGACAGGGGATGGCTACACCTTC
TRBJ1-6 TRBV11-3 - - CASSPPDNANNSPLHF TGTGCCAGCAGCCCCCCGGACAATGCCAATAATTCACCCCTCCACTTT
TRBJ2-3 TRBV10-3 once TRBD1 CAISDKRDSLLTDTQYF TGTGCCATCAGTGACAAGAGGGACAGCTTGTTAACAGATACGCAGTATTTT
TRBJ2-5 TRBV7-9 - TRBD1 CASSNAPGTEETQYF TGTGCCAGCAGCAATGCACCCGGGACAGAAGAGACCCAGTACTTC
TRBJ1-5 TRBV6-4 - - CASSPGSGASNQPQHF TGTGCCAGCAGTCCTGGAAGTGGAGCTAGCAATCAGCCCCAGCATTTT